This T cell receptor (beta chain) was recorded in a study of low-dose radiotherapy and immunotherapy resistance in tumors. Study-wide background: Every two weeks, cyclophosphamide 200 mg/m2 was infused one day before radiation plus immunotherapy.

With TRAV- and TRBV-specific primers, first-strand cDNA was made, covering the alpha and beta chains. TCRs underwent around 20 PCR cycles of amplification with a constant-region primer and V-primer adapter. By in vitro transcription, the isolated mRNA was amplified. MiXCR, run by TCRdb on the reads, gives a single entry per CDR3 protein. Of tens of thousands of distinct CDR3 sequences listed, about 20% were seen once; the top ten hold roughly 13%. CDR1 and CDR2 (germline): MNHEY, SVGEGT. The CDR3 is made up of 16 amino acids. V trimming: 5 bases; J trimming: 0 bases; junction bases outside the gene matches: 7. Time point indicated: after trial treatment. Indicated treatment: LDRT plus nivolumab, ipilimumab, low-dose cyclophosphamide and aspirin (RACIN trial). Donors received nivolumab, ipilimumab, aspirin, low-dose cyclophosphamide and low-dose radiotherapy. At least ten counts were recorded for this clonotype.

The specimen comprised PBMCs, sampled after low-dose radiotherapy plus immunotherapy. This sequence joins TRBV6-2 or TRBV6-3 and TRBJ2-7; TRBD2 matches at 10 bases. This receptor was obtained from a female donor with ovarian cancer. The CDR3 region is CASSPEPSGGSYEQYF. The CDR3 bases are TGTGCCAGCAGTCCGGAACCTAGCGGGGGCTCCTACGAGCAGTACTTC.